The clone carrying this T cell receptor beta chain was found once. This entry comes from a study of low-dose radiotherapy and immunotherapy resistance in tumors. As to time point: before trial treatment. All of the donors were given nivolumab, ipilimumab, aspirin, low-dose cyclophosphamide and low-dose radiotherapy as part of RACIN, a single-arm trial. This CDR3 is built from 16 residues. CDR1 is PRHDT and CDR2 is FYEKMQ in the germline V gene (reference sequence). The germline V and J ends were trimmed by 5 bases and 3 bases, with 19 bases remaining between them. Alpha and beta chains were covered, as first-strand cDNA relied on TRAV- and TRBV-specific primers. PCR amplification of the TCRs was performed with Phusion for approximately 20 PCR cycles, and it relied on a constant-region primer together with a V-primer adapter. TCRdb called the reads again in MiXCR, with one record for every CDR3 protein. The sample records some 71,000 distinct CDR3 sequences, less than 35% being singletons.

This sample comprised PBMCs, obtained before treatment. The TCR sequence derives from a female donor with ovarian cancer. The chain is built from TRBV13 and TRBJ2-5; D might be TRBD1 or TRBD2, each matching 6 bases. For the CDR3, the DNA is TGTGCCAGCAGCCCCCGACCGGGGGCTGGGGAAGAGACCCAGTACTTC. Amino acid sequence: CASSPRPGAGEETQYF.